This TCR beta chain came from a study of blood T cell repertoires in COVID-19. Study as a whole: From T cells, B-cell-depleted T cells, or PBMCs came the material, which was cDNA or gDNA.

Per the authors' pipeline: Nucleated cell number was recorded as an estimate derived from reference gene primer amplification. The assay was immunoSEQ multiplex PCR, and TCRdb's table has in-frame clones only and misses some. That table supplies the V and J calls and clone size; D and trimming were determined from the DNA. The sample holds fewer than 250,000 clones; about nine tenths are singletons and the top ten take around a tenth. V lost 4 bases, J lost 1 base, and 19 bases lay in between. This CDR3 spans 17 amino acids. Germline V gene lookup returns CDR1 MNHNS and CDR2 SASEGT. Sequencing was performed on peripheral blood. The sequence came from a man aged 50 to 60 with COVID-19, enrolled during active disease. V gene TRBV6-1 combines with J gene TRBJ1-1; D uncertain. The CDR3 region is CASSGEGYGLGNTEAFF. The CDR3 nucleotides are TGTGCCAGCAGTGGCGAGGGATATGGGCTGGGGAACACTGAAGCTTTCTTT.